This TCR beta chain came from a study of CD8 T cells in Susac syndrome. Looking at the study overall: Clinical remission applied to 8 or 9 sequenced Susac syndrome patients, and roughly 6 had active disease. General study results and limits: The study recognized that its TCR sequencing and HLA analysis covered a relatively small number of individuals.

This clonotype was observed once. What it binds is not known. V dropped 4 bases and J dropped 4; count of bases not matched to a gene: 8. This CDR3 comprises 14 residues. Per germline, CDR1 SGHRS and CDR2 YFSETQ. RNA amounts of about 0.5 to 1 ug underwent reverse transcription with random hexamers. Each CDR3 protein gets one entry after TCRdb re-called the immunoSEQ multiplex PCR reads with MiXCR. Of around 200,000 distinct CDR3 sequences listed, 90% to 97% are singletons. The specimen was CD4+ T cells from PBMCs. The rearrangement uses TRBV5-1 and TRBJ2-7; TRBD1 matches at 7 bases. The source is a human donor with Susac syndrome. CDR3 loop: CASSPTQGSYEQYF. CDR3 bases: TGCGCCAGCAGCCCAACACAGGGGTCTTACGAGCAGTACTTC.